The rows below give T cell receptor beta chains drawn from one sample of a study of read filtering for tumor transcriptome and immune sequencing. TCRdb used MiXCR to reprocess the reads, holding one entry per CDR3 protein. The data hold fewer than 50,000 distinct CDR3 sequences, with about an eighth observed a single time. Sequencing was carried out using a population of CD138-negative cells sorted from bone marrow. The receptors derive from a donor older than 35 with multiple myeloma. The conserved cysteine and the conserved F or W are not part of the CDR3 here. A D gene is named only where the DNA matches it firmly.

>TRBJ2-1|TRBV29-1|NA
SVEYPQGYNEQF
>TRBJ2-1|TRBV7-2|NA
ASSGGTGSYSEQF
>TRBJ2-1|TRBV7-8|TRBD1
ASSPRQGSYNEQF
>TRBJ1-2|TRBV7-9|NA
ASSLEGYGYT
>TRBJ2-1|TRBV28|NA
ASSLWGPYNEQF
>TRBJ2-1|TRBV19|TRBD2
ASSIVSSGFNEQF
>TRBJ1-1|TRBV27|NA
ASNLQPSGGGEAF
>TRBJ2-5|TRBV6-2/TRBV6-3|NA
ASSYGGDQETQY
>TRBJ2-7|TRBV20-1|TRBD2
SAMLASGASYEQY
>TRBJ2-7|TRBV10-1|TRBD2
ASSEKLAGPYEQY
>TRBJ2-7|TRBV7-9|NA
ASLENGREQY
>TRBJ2-1|TRBV7-9|NA
ASSLGNSYNEQF
>TRBJ2-7|TRBV11-3|TRBD1
ASSPLDGQAYEQY
>TRBJ2-1|TRBV7-2|NA
ASSFPAVVGDEQF
>TRBJ1-1|TRBV9|TRBD1
AGSPTRTGENTEAF
>TRBJ2-1|TRBV5-4|TRBD2
ASKHRTSGRASYNEQF
>TRBJ2-3|TRBV12-3/TRBV12-4|NA
ASSLLAVSTDTQY
>TRBJ1-2|TRBV5-1|NA
ASSWDGPPGYT
>TRBJ1-5|TRBV12-3/TRBV12-4|NA
ASSRGDQPQH
>TRBJ2-7|TRBV11-2|NA
ASSSRTARTSYEQY
>TRBJ1-2|TRBV20-1|NA
SARGQGSLNYGYT
>TRBJ1-2|TRBV5-1|NA
ASSLAKANYGYT
>TRBJ2-1|TRBV12-3/TRBV12-4|NA
ASRLTDSSYNEQF
>TRBJ2-3|TRBV7-8|TRBD2
ASSPVVAGPADTQY
>TRBJ1-3|TRBV5-5|NA
ASSLMGASGNTIY
>TRBJ2-3|TRBV29-1|NA
SVAGRVTDTQY
>TRBJ2-7|TRBV5-1|NA
ASSPRTESYEQY
>TRBJ2-1|TRBV19|TRBD2
AGSGTSGMRSEQF
>TRBJ1-4|TRBV30|NA
AWRRGNIEKLF
>TRBJ2-3|TRBV11-2|TRBD1
VSSMLATGGITDTQY
>TRBJ2-7|TRBV29-1|NA
SVEVGGGWYEQY
>TRBJ2-1|TRBV19|TRBD2
ASTKTSGNNEQF
>TRBJ2-3|TRBV20-1|NA
SARGARVETDTQY
>TRBJ2-5|TRBV28|NA
ASSTTGRGPATQY
>TRBJ2-7|TRBV20-1|TRBD2
SVPGLDSYEQY
>TRBJ1-4|TRBV7-9|NA
ASSLGRSTNEKLS
>TRBJ2-1|TRBV2|TRBD1
ASRKGQGEQF